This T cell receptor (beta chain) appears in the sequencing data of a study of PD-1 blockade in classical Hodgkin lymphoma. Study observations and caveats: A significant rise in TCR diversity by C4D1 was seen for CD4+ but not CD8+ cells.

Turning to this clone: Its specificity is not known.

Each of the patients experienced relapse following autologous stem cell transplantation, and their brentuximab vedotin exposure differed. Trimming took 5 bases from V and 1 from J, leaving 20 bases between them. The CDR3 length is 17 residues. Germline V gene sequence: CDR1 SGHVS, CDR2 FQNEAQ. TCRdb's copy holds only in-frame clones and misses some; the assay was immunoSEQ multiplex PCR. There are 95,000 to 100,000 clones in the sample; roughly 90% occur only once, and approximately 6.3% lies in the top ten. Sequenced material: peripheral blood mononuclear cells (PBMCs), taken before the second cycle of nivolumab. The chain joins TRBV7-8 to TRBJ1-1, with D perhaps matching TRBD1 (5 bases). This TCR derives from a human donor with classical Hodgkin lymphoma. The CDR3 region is CASSELRGKRKNTEAFF. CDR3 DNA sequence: TGTGCCAGCAGCGAACTGAGGGGTAAACGAAAGAACACTGAAGCTTTCTTT.